The sample holds many counts of the clone carrying this T cell receptor beta chain. The antigen remains undetermined. This specimen comes from a study of T cells in Graves' hyperthyroidism and ophthalmopathy. Study-level points and caveats: Blood samples included most of the expanded thyroid clonotypes exceeding 0.001.

The study based diagnoses on clinical symptoms, serum thyroxine and TRAb, thyroid ultrasound and orbital computed tomography. Drawn at first hyperthyroidism diagnosis, the blood sample preceded any ophthalmopathy symptoms. RNA transcripts gave rise to amplified TCR beta CDR3 regions. The study used the HTBI primer set for a first-round RT-PCR of the TCR CDR3. TCRdb re-called the multiplex PCR reads through MiXCR, storing one row per CDR3 protein. Of 550,000 to 650,000 distinct CDR3 sequences listed, 14% are singletons. Germline CDR1 and CDR2: SGHAT and FQNNGV. V gave up 1 base and J gave up 4 bases, with 10 bases separating them. This CDR3 is 14 amino acids long.

What was sequenced was blood. The TCR comes from a woman between 25 and 40 years old with Graves' hyperthyroidism that later progressed to Graves' ophthalmopathy. This rearrangement joins TRBV11-2 to TRBJ2-5; D may be TRBD2 (5 bases). CDR3 in amino acids: CASSLGGGIETQYF. In nucleotides, the CDR3 is TGTGCCAGCAGCTTAGGTGGAGGCATAGAGACCCAGTACTTC. Complete variable domain (other parts from reference TRBV11-2 and TRBJ2-5): EAGVAQSPRYKIIEKRQSVAFWCNPISGHATLYWYQQILGQGPKLLIQFQNNGVVDDSQLPKDRFSAERLKGVDSTLKIQPAKLEDSAVYLCASSLGGGIETQYFGPGTRLLVL.